This TCR beta chain was captured by sequencing in a study of blood T cell repertoires in COVID-19. The data were produced by immunoSEQ multiplex PCR, yet TCRdb's version contains in-frame clones alone and is incomplete. The table lists 150,000 to 200,000 clones, roughly 88% of them singletons. The receptor was isolated from a man at least 80 years old with COVID-19, enrolled during active disease. Sequencing was carried out using peripheral blood.

This CDR3 reads CASSLWGGQDQEQYF. CDR3 bases: TGTGCCAGCAGTTTATGGGGGGGACAGGATCAGGAGCAGTACTTC. The genes are TRBV28 and TRBJ2-7, with TRBD1 identical over 8 bases. With 0 bases clipped from V and 7 bases from J, the junction kept 8 bases outside the gene matches. The length of the CDR3 is 15 residues. Germline V lookup: CDR1 MDHEN, CDR2 SYDVKM.